This T cell receptor beta chain was profiled in a study of blood T cell repertoires in COVID-19. Study information: Samples of COVID-19 (acute and convalescent) were obtained from the United States, Italy and Spain. T cells, B-cell-depleted T cells, or PBMCs provided the cDNA or gDNA that served as material.

In the original analysis: Reference gene primer amplification gave nucleated cell count estimates. Profiling relied on immunoSEQ multiplex PCR, and the TCRdb table lists in-frame clones only, not all of them. From that table come the V and J calls and clone size; the DNA was used to work out D and trimming. The sample lists 50,000 to 75,000 clones; around 79% were seen once. The CDR3 length is 12 residues. Trimming cost V 4 bases and J 16 bases, with 17 bases left between them. The germline V gene encodes CDR1 SEHNR and CDR2 FQNEAQ (reference sequence). The TCR was taken from a woman aged 45 to 65 with active or convalescent COVID-19. Sequencing used peripheral blood. The J gene is TRBJ2-1, the V gene TRBV7-9, with TRBD2 as a possible D gene (7 bases). The CDR3 nucleotides are TGTGCCAGCAGCTCCCCGGGGGGCGACGGATTCTTC. Its translation is CASSSPGGDGFF.